The source of this T cell receptor beta chain is a study of control samples from healthy donors and cancer patients (dated by TCRdb to between 2020 and 2021). Library construction relied on the immunoSEQ multiplex PCR assay. TCRdb mirrors the immuneACCESS table, restricted to in-frame sequences. Some clones are absent from its copies; in checked studies, under half trace to an unresolved V gene, and the reason for the others is unknown. The sample table records over 100,000 clones; approximately 92% of these occur just once. 2% to 3% of the sample belongs to the ten largest clones. CDR1 and CDR2 were assigned from the germline V gene as LGHNA and YNFKEQ. The CDR3 sequence holds 15 residues, the cysteine and phenylalanine included. CDR3 DNA only is kept here, 45 bases in frame from base 1. At the junction V is shortened by 1 base and J by 0 bases, with 7 bases in between. This clone was counted a few times. The antigen this receptor binds is unknown. No much larger clone is present one base from it, and per-base qualities are unavailable.

The V gene is TRBV4-2 and the J gene is TRBJ1-5, with an unclear D gene assignment. The clonotype comes from a man in his forties or fifties in good health. Sequencing was performed on blood. The CDR3 here reads CASSQVEDSNQPQHF. Here is the DNA: TGTGCCAGCAGCCAAGTGGAGGATAGCAATCAGCCCCAGCATTTT.